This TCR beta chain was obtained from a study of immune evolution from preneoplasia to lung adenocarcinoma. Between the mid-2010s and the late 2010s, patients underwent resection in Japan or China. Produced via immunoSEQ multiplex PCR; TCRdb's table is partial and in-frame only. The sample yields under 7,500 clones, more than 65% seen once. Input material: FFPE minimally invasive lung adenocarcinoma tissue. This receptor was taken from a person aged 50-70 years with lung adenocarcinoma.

As DNA, the CDR3 is TGTGCCAGCAGGGCTATTGGGTCAAATTCACCCCTCCACTTT. Its protein is CASRAIGSNSPLHF. The V gene is TRBV5-4, the J gene TRBJ1-6; D is undetermined. Trimming took off 5 bases at V and 7 bases at J, with 13 bases between the two ends. Germline values: CDR1 SGHNT, CDR2 YYREEE (reference sequence). The CDR3 loop spans 14 amino acids.